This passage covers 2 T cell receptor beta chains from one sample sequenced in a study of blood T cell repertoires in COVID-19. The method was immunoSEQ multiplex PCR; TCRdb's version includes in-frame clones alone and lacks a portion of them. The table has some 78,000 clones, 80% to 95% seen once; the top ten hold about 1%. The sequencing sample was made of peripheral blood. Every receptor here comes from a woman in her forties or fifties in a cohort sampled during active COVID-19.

The CDR3 sequence: CASSSSTIFNEQFF. In DNA, the CDR3 is TGTGCCAGCAGTTCTAGCACCATATTCAATGAGCAGTTCTTC. The rearrangement joins TRBV28 to TRBJ2-1; a possible D gene is TRBD2 (5 bases). V lost 4 bases and J 6 bases, leaving 13 bases between the germline ends. The germline gives CDR1 MDHEN, CDR2 SYDVKM. The CDR3 totals 14 residues.

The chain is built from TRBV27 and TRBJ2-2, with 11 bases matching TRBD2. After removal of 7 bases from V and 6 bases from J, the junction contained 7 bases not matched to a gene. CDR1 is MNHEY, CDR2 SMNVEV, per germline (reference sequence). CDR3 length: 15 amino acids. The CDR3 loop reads CASMTLAGVAGELFF. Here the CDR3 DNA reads TGTGCCAGCATGACACTAGCGGGAGTAGCCGGGGAGCTGTTTTTT.